This entry is about one T cell receptor beta chain. Its target is not known. The germline gives CDR1 SNHLY, CDR2 FYNNEI. This CDR3 spans 18 amino acids. This entry belongs to a study of monozygotic twins with inflammatory bowel disease. Notes on the study in general: Backing was not found for a single strong signal or clonotype associated with IBD. With inverse Simpson as the measure, TCRbeta diversity was lower in IBD patients than in healthy co-twins. Researchers were unable to tell different T cell subtypes apart.

Template switching incorporated UMIs with a 6-nucleotide sample barcode. TCRdb re-called the 5' RACE reads, yielding one record per CDR3 amino acid sequence without DNA. With tens of thousands of distinct CDR3 sequences in the sample, the ten largest clones hold roughly 4.8%. Input material: blood. This receptor was taken from a human donor with ulcerative colitis or Crohn's disease, or a healthy co-twin of an affected twin (not recorded which). The chain carries TRBV2 and TRBJ2-6; as DNA is missing, the TRBD2 call by TCRdb cannot be tested. CDR3 sequence reads: CASRGYPRNNSGANVLTF.